A single sample gave rise to the 29 T cell receptor beta chains below, sequenced in a study of shared clonotypes between healthy human individuals (dated by TCRdb to about 2020). Library preparation was by the immunoSEQ multiplex PCR assay. In its TCRdb copy, this immuneACCESS table keeps in-frame sequences only and misses some clones. Where compared with another copy, unresolved V genes explain less than half of these, and the others have no known cause. This sample has 330,000 or so clones in its table, and around four fifths of those were observed once. The ten largest clones add up to roughly a tenth of the sample. The source material was memory CD4+ T cells sorted from blood. According to the study, the label for this sample's cell subset or site signals: CD45RA-negative fraction. Receptors were obtained from a young man in good health.

The chain links TRBV4-3 to TRBJ1-2, with 8 bases lining up with TRBD1. CDR1 is LGHNA and CDR2 is YSLEER in the germline V gene. Losses at the gene ends were 4 bases for V and 3 bases for J; bases not matched to a gene: 7. The CDR3 sequence is 15 residues long. The CDR3 DNA sequence: TGCGCCAGCAGCCGGAGTTCGGACAGGGACTATGGCTACACCTTC. This codes for CASSRSSDRDYGYTF.

A note on this clone: One junction end does not reproduce the germline sequence, and a read error may be involved. CDR3 nucleotides: TGTGCCAGCAGCGAAGACAGGGCTGGGGCAGATACGCAGTATTTT. It yields the protein CASSEDRAGADTQYF. The chain is built from TRBV2 and TRBJ2-3; 7 nucleotides align to TRBD1. The germline gives CDR1 SNHLY, CDR2 FYNNEI. The CDR3 has 15 amino acids. The full variable domain, with the rest looked up from reference TRBV2 and TRBJ2-3, is EPEVTQTPSHQVTQMGQEVILRCVPISNHLYFYWYRQILGQKVEFLVSFYNNEISEKSEIFDDQFSVERPDGSNFTLKIRSTKLEDSAMYFCASSEDRAGADTQYFGPGTRLTVL.

This chain connects TRBV7-2 to TRBJ1-5; D is uncertain. Trimming cost V 5 bases and J 6 bases, with 11 bases left between them. The CDR3 sequence is 13 residues long. Germline loops: CDR1 SGHTA, CDR2 FQGNSA. CDR3 nucleotides: TGTGCCAGCAGCCCCTGGCTGCTTCAGCCCCAGCATTTT. Its protein is CASSPWLLQPQHF. The whole variable domain, remainder taken from reference TRBV7-2 and TRBJ1-5, is GAGVSQSPSNKVTEKGKDVELRCDPISGHTALYWYRQSLGQGLEFLIYFQGNSAPDKSGLPSDRFSAERTGGSVSTLTIQRTQQEDSAVYLCASSPWLLQPQHFGDGTRLSIL.

The chain combines TRBV27 with TRBJ2-3; D perhaps matches TRBD2 (6 bases). V lost 5 bases, J lost 11 bases, and 8 bases lay in between. The CDR3 loop spans 10 amino acids. The germline V gene has CDR1 MNHEY and CDR2 SMNVEV (reference sequence). The CDR3 here is CASSAGRQYF. The DNA of the CDR3 is TGTGCCAGCAGTGCCGGGAGGCAGTATTTT.

V and J are TRBV6-1 and TRBJ2-3, with 7 bases aligning to TRBD2. The CDR3 totals 15 residues. In germline, CDR1 is MNHNS, CDR2 SASEGT. J lost 0 bases, V lost 2 bases, and 2 bases had no gene match. In DNA form, the CDR3 reads TGTGCCAGCAGTGAATTTAGCGGGAGCACAGATACGCAGTATTTT. Translating gives CASSEFSGSTDTQYF.

This clone was picked up one time. V and J are TRBV2 and TRBJ2-2, with D maybe TRBD2 (5 bases). V gave up 5 bases and J gave up 11 bases, with 12 bases separating them. CDR3 length equals 12 residues. The germline CDR1 and CDR2 sequences are SNHLY and FYNNEI. CDR3 sequence: CASSRGSSELFF. The CDR3 nucleotides are TGTGCCAGCAGTCGAGGGTCCTCTGAGCTGTTTTTT.

The CDR3 is CASSPTVGRETQYF. CDR3 sequence (DNA): TGCGCCAGCAGCCCTACGGTCGGTCGGGAGACCCAGTACTTC. The chain uses TRBV5-1 and TRBJ2-5; no definite D call. The V end lost 4 bases, the J end lost 5 bases, and 15 bases lay between the germline ends. The CDR3 loop spans 14 amino acids. The germline gives CDR1 SGHRS, CDR2 YFSETQ.

This chain's CDR3 is CAWSELGHSNQPQHF. CDR3 nucleotide sequence: TGTGCCTGGAGTGAATTGGGACACTCTAATCAGCCCCAGCATTTT. The V and J genes are TRBV30 and TRBJ1-5; possible D gene TRBD1, 6 bases. The germline CDR1 and CDR2 sequences are GTSNPN and SVGIG (reference sequence). The CDR3 contains 15 residues. V was shortened by 1 base and J by 4 bases, with 14 bases between the two germline ends.

This chain links TRBV5-1 with TRBJ1-2, with D possibly being TRBD1 (5 bases). This CDR3 has 14 amino acids. V lost 2 bases, J lost 6 bases, and 14 bases lay in between. Germline V CDR1 and CDR2: SGHRS, YFSETQ. CDR3 residues: CASSLQTGHDGYTF. CDR3 DNA: TGCGCCAGCAGCTTACAGACCGGACACGATGGCTACACCTTC.

This chain links TRBV9 with TRBJ2-2; TRBD2 matches at 14 bases. The CDR3 length is 19 residues. J lost 3 bases, V lost 0 bases, and 7 bases had no gene match. Germline V gene data show CDR1 as SGDLS and CDR2 as YYNGEE. The CDR3 loop is CASSVGSGLAGVDTGELFF. CDR3 sequence (DNA): TGTGCCAGCAGCGTAGGTTCGGGACTAGCGGGAGTAGACACCGGGGAGCTGTTTTTT.

The CDR3, as DNA: TGTGCCAGCAGTGAATGGGGTAGCACTGAAGCTTTCTTT. Its translation is CASSEWGSTEAFF. This chain links TRBV6-1 with TRBJ1-1; no definite D call. Germline CDR1 reads MNHNS; CDR2 reads SASEGT. The ends were cut back, 2 bases at V and 4 bases at J, with 8 bases in the middle. The CDR3 sequence is 13 residues long.

The J gene is TRBJ2-7, the V gene TRBV5-6; TRBD2 agrees at 7 bases. CDR1 and CDR2 (germline): SGHDT, YYEEEE. The CDR3 runs 15 residues. Trimming cost V 1 base and J 0 bases; bases outside gene matches: 4. The DNA for the CDR3 is TGTGCCAGCAGCTTGTTTCTAGCGGCCTCCTACGAGCAGTACTTC. This translates into CASSLFLAASYEQYF.

V is TRBV5-1 and J is TRBJ1-6; D call uncertain. With 0 bases removed from V and 10 bases from J, the gap between germline ends came to 5 bases. Germline CDR1 and CDR2: SGHRS and YFSETQ. The CDR3 is made up of 12 amino acids. CDR3 nucleotides: TGCGCCAGCAGCTTGGAACGCTCACCCCTCCACTTT. Translating gives CASSLERSPLHF. The full variable domain, completed using reference TRBV5-1 and TRBJ1-6, is KAGVTQTPRYLIKTRGQQVTLSCSPISGHRSVSWYQQTPGQGLQFLFEYFSETQRNKGNFPGRFSGRQFSNSRSEMNVSTLELGDSALYLCASSLERSPLHFGNGTRLTVT.

Remarks on this clone: Other nucleotide sequences in the sample specify the same CDR3. This chain connects TRBV28 to TRBJ1-1; the D gene is possibly TRBD1 (5 bases). Trimming cost V 7 bases and J 4 bases, with 10 bases left between them. Germline CDR1 and CDR2: MDHEN and SYDVKM. CDR3 length: 12 residues. The CDR3: CASNPGGTEAFF. The CDR3 coding sequence is TGTGCCAGCAACCCGGGGGGCACTGAAGCTTTCTTT.

Comments on this clone: The same CDR3 is also encoded by other DNA sequences in this sample. The rearrangement links TRBV5-1 to TRBJ2-2; D gene unclear. The CDR3 has 15 amino acids. V was clipped by 0 bases and J by 0 bases, with 6 bases between them. Germline-derived CDR1 and CDR2 are SGHRS and YFSETQ. The CDR3 region is CASSLGDPNTGELFF. DNA of the CDR3: TGCGCCAGCAGCTTGGGAGATCCGAACACCGGGGAGCTGTTTTTT. Full variable domain (remainder filled in from reference TRBV5-1 and TRBJ2-2): KAGVTQTPRYLIKTRGQQVTLSCSPISGHRSVSWYQQTPGQGLQFLFEYFSETQRNKGNFPGRFSGRQFSNSRSEMNVSTLELGDSALYLCASSLGDPNTGELFFGEGSRLTVL.

This rearrangement joins TRBV29-1 to TRBJ2-1, with D possibly being TRBD1 or TRBD2 (5 bases each). Germline values: CDR1 SQVTM, CDR2 ANQGSEA. This CDR3 has 14 residues. The germline V and J ends were trimmed by 4 bases and 0 bases, with 10 bases remaining between them. The CDR3 loop is CSVVWGSSYNEQFF. The CDR3 DNA sequence: TGCAGCGTTGTCTGGGGGAGCTCCTACAATGAGCAGTTCTTC.

V usage is TRBV6-5 and J usage is TRBJ1-1; D not resolved. Germline V lookup: CDR1 MNHEY, CDR2 SVGAGI. This CDR3 has 13 residues. Trimming left V 4 bases short and J 2 bases short, with 8 bases between. In DNA, the CDR3 is TGTGCCAGCAGTTTACGACATAACACTGAAGCTTTCTTT. Its protein is CASSLRHNTEAFF.

The rearrangement links TRBV11-2 to TRBJ2-3, with 7 bases that match TRBD2. Germline values: CDR1 SGHAT, CDR2 FQNNGV. V shed 5 bases, J shed 1 base, and the junction held 12 bases outside the gene matches. CDR3 length equals 17 residues. DNA of the CDR3: TGTGCCAGCAGCCCCAGTGGCGGGAGAACTGGCACAGATACGCAGTATTTT. Translating gives CASSPSGGRTGTDTQYF. The full variable domain, rest sourced from reference TRBV11-2 and TRBJ2-3, is EAGVAQSPRYKIIEKRQSVAFWCNPISGHATLYWYQQILGQGPKLLIQFQNNGVVDDSQLPKDRFSAERLKGVDSTLKIQPAKLEDSAVYLCASSPSGGRTGTDTQYFGPGTRLTVL.

The chain uses TRBV27 and TRBJ2-5, with TRBD2 as a possible D gene (6 bases). V was cut by 8 bases and J by 1 base, with 14 bases left in between. The CDR3 runs to 14 residues. CDR1 MNHEY and CDR2 SMNVEV come from the germline V gene (reference sequence). The CDR3 here is CASGKTSIQETQYF. The CDR3 DNA reads as TGTGCCAGCGGAAAAACTAGCATCCAAGAGACCCAGTACTTC.

The rearrangement joins TRBV6-1 to TRBJ1-2, with unresolved D. Deletions cut 9 bases from V and 4 bases from J, with 18 bases between. The CDR3 runs to 14 residues. Per germline, CDR1 MNHNS and CDR2 SASEGT. CDR3 bases: TGTGCCAGGCAACTAGATCCTCCAGGCTATGGCTACACCTTC. Translation: CARQLDPPGYGYTF.

This clone was seen once. The chain carries TRBV6-6 and TRBJ1-5, with D perhaps TRBD1 (5 bases). Per the germline V gene, CDR1 is MNHNY and CDR2 is SVGAGI (reference sequence). Deletions cut 6 bases from V and 3 bases from J, with 18 bases between. The CDR3 extends over 16 amino acids. The CDR3 bases are TGTGCCAGCAGGATGACAAGGGGTCGGGACAATCAGCCCCAGCATTTT. Residues: CASRMTRGRDNQPQHF.

This chain links TRBV27 with TRBJ1-5; D is ambiguous. The germline CDR1 and CDR2 sequences are MNHEY and SMNVEV (reference sequence). The length of the CDR3 is 12 residues. Trimming left V 4 bases short and J 9 bases short, with 10 bases between. Here the CDR3 reads CASSSSGGPQHF. For the CDR3, the DNA is TGTGCCAGCAGTTCCTCAGGTGGGCCCCAGCATTTT.

This clone was observed many times. V and J are TRBV11-2 and TRBJ1-1; D gene unclear. The CDR3 contains 14 residues. V lost 2 bases, J lost 2 bases, and 9 bases lay in between. From germline, CDR1 is SGHAT and CDR2 FQNNGV. Here the CDR3 DNA reads TGTGCCAGCAGCTTAAGACGTTTTAACACTGAAGCTTTCTTT. Its protein product is CASSLRRFNTEAFF.

The chain joins TRBV29-1 to TRBJ2-5; D not certain. The germline CDR1 and CDR2 sequences are SQVTM and ANQGSEA. There are 11 residues in the CDR3. V shed 2 bases and J shed 5 bases, with 6 bases lying between them. CDR3 amino acids: CSVEWAETQYF. The CDR3 DNA is TGCAGCGTTGAATGGGCTGAGACCCAGTACTTC.

The J gene is TRBJ1-4, the V gene TRBV4-2; TRBD1 matches 8 bases. The CDR3 loop spans 18 amino acids. In germline, CDR1 is LGHNA, CDR2 YNFKEQ. V shed 0 bases and J 4 bases; nucleotides not matched to a gene: 10. DNA of the CDR3: TGTGCCAGCAGCCAAGATCCAGGGGGCACCCACCATAATGAAAAACTGTTTTTT. It specifies CASSQDPGGTHHNEKLFF.

This clone was seen ten or more times. The chain has TRBV28 and TRBJ1-1; a possible D gene is TRBD1 (6 bases). Germline V gene data show CDR1 as MDHEN and CDR2 as SYDVKM. The CDR3 extends over 14 amino acids. The V and J ends lost 7 bases and 1 base respectively, with 13 bases between them. The CDR3 loop is CASTIKGGNTEAFF. The CDR3 DNA reads as TGTGCCAGCACCATAAAAGGGGGGAACACTGAAGCTTTCTTT. Together with reference TRBV28 and TRBJ1-1, the CDR3 gives the full variable domain: DVKVTQSSRYLVKRTGEKVFLECVQDMDHENMFWYRQDPGLGLRLIYFSYDVKMKEKGDIPEGYSVSREKKERFSLILESASTNQTSMYLCASTIKGGNTEAFFGQGTRLTVV.

The V and J genes are TRBV29-1 and TRBJ2-5, with D uncertain. V was pared by 4 bases and J by 2 bases, with 8 bases between. CDR3 length: 12 amino acids. Looked up from germline, CDR1 is SQVTM and CDR2 is ANQGSEA. CDR3 residues: CSVGRIQETQYF. The CDR3 DNA sequence: TGCAGCGTTGGCCGGATTCAAGAGACCCAGTACTTC.

The chain couples TRBV10-3 to TRBJ2-5; D unclear. Germline CDR1 and CDR2: ENHRY and SYGVKD. The CDR3 consists of 13 residues. V lost 3 bases and J 2 bases, leaving 7 bases between the germline ends. CDR3 protein: CAISEVAQETQYF. The CDR3 nucleotides are TGTGCCATCAGTGAAGTGGCACAAGAGACCCAGTACTTC.

The V and J genes are TRBV5-1 and TRBJ1-2, with TRBD1 as a possible D gene (5 bases). This CDR3 has 13 amino acids. Between the trimmed V and J ends, which lost 0 bases and 7 bases, there was a span of 10 bases. From germline, CDR1 is SGHRS and CDR2 YFSETQ. CDR3: CASSLAGTVGYTF. CDR3 DNA sequence: TGCGCCAGCAGCTTGGCAGGGACTGTTGGCTACACCTTC. Together with reference TRBV5-1 and TRBJ1-2, the CDR3 gives the full variable domain: KAGVTQTPRYLIKTRGQQVTLSCSPISGHRSVSWYQQTPGQGLQFLFEYFSETQRNKGNFPGRFSGRQFSNSRSEMNVSTLELGDSALYLCASSLAGTVGYTFGSGTRLTVV.